This T cell receptor beta chain was captured by sequencing in a study of blood T cells in healthy people across ages. A second roughly 7 to 11 cycle PCR used barcoded and J-beta primers. A minimum of 2.5 million CDR3-containing paired-end reads was obtained for each sample. Each CDR3 protein is one row after TCRdb ran MiXCR on the 5' RACE reads. The table lists roughly 1.5 million distinct CDR3 sequences, less than 45% of them singletons. Notes on this clonotype: Its antigen is still unknown.

Each sample provided at least 5 micrograms of extracted total RNA. Study conclusions and caveats: Roughly linearly, TCR beta diversity per million T cells fell as age increased.

Germline V gene lookup returns CDR1 SQVTM and CDR2 ANQGSEA. The CDR3 is made up of 15 amino acids. V gave up 1 base and J gave up 5 bases; unmatched junction bases: 8. The source is a woman aged 18-30 years in good health. Sequences were obtained from blood. The chain employs TRBV29-1 and TRBJ2-1; 7 bases line up with TRBD2. This chain's CDR3 is CSVEGVRAGHNEQFF. CDR3 nucleotide sequence: TGCAGCGTTGAAGGGGTGAGAGCGGGACACAATGAGCAGTTCTTC.